The source of this T cell receptor (beta chain) is a study of control samples from healthy donors and cancer patients. The CDR3 is 15 amino acids. V gave up 2 bases and J gave up 2 bases, with 12 bases separating them. Looked up from germline, CDR1 is SEHNR and CDR2 is FQNEAQ (reference sequence). Using immunoSEQ multiplex PCR, the repertoire was profiled, and TCRdb retains in-frame clones only, with some absent. In the table there are 100,000 to 150,000 clones, about 93% of which are singletons. The sample consisted of blood. This sequence joins TRBV7-9 and TRBJ1-2, with D maybe TRBD1 (6 bases). This sequence was found in a man younger than 35 in good health. CDR3 sequence (DNA): TGTGCCAGCAGCTTAACAGGGACTGAGAACTATGGCTACACCTTC. It yields the protein CASSLTGTENYGYTF.